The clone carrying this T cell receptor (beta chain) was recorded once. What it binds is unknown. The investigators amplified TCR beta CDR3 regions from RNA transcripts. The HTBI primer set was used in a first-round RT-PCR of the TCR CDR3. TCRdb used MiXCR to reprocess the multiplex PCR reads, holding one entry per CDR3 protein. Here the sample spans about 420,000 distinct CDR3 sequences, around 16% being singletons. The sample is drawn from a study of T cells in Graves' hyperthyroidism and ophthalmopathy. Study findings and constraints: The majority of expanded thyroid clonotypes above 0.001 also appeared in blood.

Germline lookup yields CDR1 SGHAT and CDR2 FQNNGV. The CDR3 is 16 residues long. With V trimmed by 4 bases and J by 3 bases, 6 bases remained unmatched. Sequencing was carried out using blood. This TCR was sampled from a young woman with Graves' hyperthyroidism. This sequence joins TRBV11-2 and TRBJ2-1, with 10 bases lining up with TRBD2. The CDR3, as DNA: TGTGCCAGCAGCTCTAGCGGGAGTAGAAACTACAATGAGCAGTTCTTC. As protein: CASSSSGSRNYNEQFF.